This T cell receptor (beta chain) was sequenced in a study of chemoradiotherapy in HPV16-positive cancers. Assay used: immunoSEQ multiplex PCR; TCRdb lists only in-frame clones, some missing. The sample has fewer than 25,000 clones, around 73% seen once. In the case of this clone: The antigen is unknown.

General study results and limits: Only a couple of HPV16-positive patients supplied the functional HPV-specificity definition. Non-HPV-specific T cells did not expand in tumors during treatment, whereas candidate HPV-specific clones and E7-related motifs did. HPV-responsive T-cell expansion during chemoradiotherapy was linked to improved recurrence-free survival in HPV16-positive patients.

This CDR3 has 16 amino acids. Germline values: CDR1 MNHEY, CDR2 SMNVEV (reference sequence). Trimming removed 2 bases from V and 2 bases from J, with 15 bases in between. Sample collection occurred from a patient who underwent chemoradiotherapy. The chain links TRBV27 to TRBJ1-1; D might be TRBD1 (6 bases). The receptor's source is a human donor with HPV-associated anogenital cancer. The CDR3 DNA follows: TGTGCCAGCAGTTTACGCCCCCCAGGGGTCAACACTGAAGCTTTCTTT. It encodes CASSLRPPGVNTEAFF.